One sample yielded the 2 T cell receptor beta chains listed below, sequenced in a study of shared clonotypes between healthy human individuals. Assay: immunoSEQ multiplex PCR; the TCRdb copy retains only in-frame clones and omits some. This repertoire shows 550,000 to 800,000 clones, 74% found once; its top ten account for approximately 1.8%. The sample consisted of memory CD4+ T cells sorted from blood. Documented subset: CD45RA-negative fraction. All receptors come from a woman aged 25 to 45 in good health.

This clone was counted once. The sample holds other DNA sequences that translate to the same CDR3. This chain joins TRBV5-1 and TRBJ2-1; no clear D gene. CDR3 length equals 15 residues. Trimming cost V 0 bases and J 0 bases, with 7 bases left between them. In germline, CDR1 is SGHRS, CDR2 YFSETQ. The CDR3 is CASSLASPSYNEQFF. The CDR3, as DNA: TGCGCCAGCAGCTTGGCGAGCCCCTCCTACAATGAGCAGTTCTTC. The full variable domain, its missing parts supplied by reference TRBV5-1 and TRBJ2-1, is KAGVTQTPRYLIKTRGQQVTLSCSPISGHRSVSWYQQTPGQGLQFLFEYFSETQRNKGNFPGRFSGRQFSNSRSEMNVSTLELGDSALYLCASSLASPSYNEQFFGPGTRLTVL.

This chain uses TRBV7-9 with TRBJ2-7; D may be TRBD1 (6 bases). Germline V gene lookup returns CDR1 SEHNR and CDR2 FQNEAQ (reference sequence). Deletions cut 1 base from V and 5 bases from J, with 15 bases between. CDR3 length equals 15 residues. CDR3 residues: CASSLGGDRPHEQYF. The CDR3 DNA is TGTGCCAGCAGCTTAGGGGGCGACAGGCCCCACGAGCAGTACTTC. The variable domain in full, completed from reference TRBV7-9 and TRBJ2-7, reads DTGVSQNPRHKITKRGQNVTFRCDPISEHNRLYWYRQTLGQGPEFLTYFQNEAQLEKSRLLSDRFSAERPKGSFSTLEIQRTEQGDSAMYLCASSLGGDRPHEQYFGPGTRLTVT.